This T cell receptor beta chain was sequenced for a study of blood T cell repertoires in COVID-19. The overall study: Samples of COVID-19 (acute and convalescent) were obtained from the United States, Italy and Spain. T cells, B-cell-depleted T cells, or PBMCs supplied cDNA or gDNA.

The ends were cut back, 5 bases at V and 2 bases at J, with 20 bases in the middle. This CDR3 is 17 amino acids long. In germline, CDR1 is SGHTA, CDR2 FQGTGA. As originally analysed: Reference gene primer amplification yielded estimated nucleated cell counts. Assay: immunoSEQ multiplex PCR; the TCRdb copy retains only in-frame clones and omits some. V and J calls and clone size follow that table, whereas D and trimming were derived from the DNA. This table has about 92,000 clones, about 85% appearing once. Sequenced sample: peripheral blood. V usage is TRBV7-3 and J usage is TRBJ2-3, with D possibly being TRBD2 (6 bases). The TCR comes from a man at least 80 years old with acute or convalescent COVID-19. The CDR3 here is CASSLTPGLRITDTQYF. CDR3 nucleotide sequence: TGTGCCAGCAGCCTTACCCCGGGACTCCGAATCACAGATACGCAGTATTTT.